This T cell receptor (beta chain) was found in a study of blood T cell repertoires in COVID-19. The CDR3 consists of 15 residues. Germline V gene sequence: CDR1 LGHDT, CDR2 YNNKEL (reference sequence). Germline trimming cut 1 base from V and 3 bases from J; bases unmatched to any gene: 6. TCRdb keeps only in-frame clones here, not all; method: immunoSEQ multiplex PCR. The sample holds around 98,000 clones, approximately 84% seen once. The clonotype was recovered from a woman aged 60-70 years with acute or convalescent COVID-19. The rearrangement uses TRBV3-1 (or the pseudogene TRBV3-2) and TRBJ2-7; 7 nucleotides match TRBD2. Sequencing used peripheral blood. The CDR3 loop reads CASSQVSSGGYEQYF. CDR3 DNA: TGTGCCAGCAGCCAAGTCTCTAGCGGTGGCTACGAGCAGTACTTC.